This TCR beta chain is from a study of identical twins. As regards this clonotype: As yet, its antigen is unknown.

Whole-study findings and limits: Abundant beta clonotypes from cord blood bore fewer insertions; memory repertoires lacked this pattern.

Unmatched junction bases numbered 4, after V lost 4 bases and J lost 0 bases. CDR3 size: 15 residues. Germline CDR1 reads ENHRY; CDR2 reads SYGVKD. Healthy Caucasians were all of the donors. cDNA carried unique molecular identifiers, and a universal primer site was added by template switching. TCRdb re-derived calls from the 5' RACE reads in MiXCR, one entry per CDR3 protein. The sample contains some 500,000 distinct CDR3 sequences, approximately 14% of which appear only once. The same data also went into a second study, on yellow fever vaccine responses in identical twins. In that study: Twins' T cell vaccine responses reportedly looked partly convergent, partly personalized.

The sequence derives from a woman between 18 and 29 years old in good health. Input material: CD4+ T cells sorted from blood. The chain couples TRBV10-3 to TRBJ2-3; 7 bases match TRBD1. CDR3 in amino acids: CAISVRQGSTDTQYF. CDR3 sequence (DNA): TGTGCCATCAGTGTCCGACAGGGAAGCACAGATACGCAGTATTTT.